A selection of T cell receptor beta chains follows, all from one sample in a study of CD8 T cells in ankylosing spondylitis. TCRdb called the 5' RACE reads again in MiXCR, with one record for every CDR3 protein. The sample holds about 170,000 distinct CDR3 sequences, approximately 16% seen once. The sequencing sample was made of blood, either unsorted or a sorted T cell fraction (not recorded which). These TCRs come from a male donor with ankylosing spondylitis or in good health (not recorded which). CDR3s include the opening cysteine and the closing phenylalanine or tryptophan. A D gene is named only where the DNA matches it firmly. Clone sizes are given selectively: once, few, many, or a class where the clone is expanded.

abundance,j_gene,v_gene,d_gene,CDR3aa,CDR3nt
many,TRBJ2-5,TRBV29-1,-,CSVLPLGRETQYF,TGCAGCGTCCTTCCCTTGGGTCGCGAGACCCAGTACTTC
-,TRBJ2-1,TRBV20-1,-,CSASRSGGGNEQFF,TGCAGTGCTTCCCGCTCGGGTGGAGGCAATGAGCAGTTCTTC
few,TRBJ2-7,TRBV10-3,TRBD2,CAIRVGGGDEQYF,TGTGCCATCAGAGTCGGGGGGGGCGACGAGCAGTACTTC
few,TRBJ1-1,TRBV6-2/TRBV6-3,-,CASSYDRWAEAFF,TGTGCCAGCAGTTACGACCGGTGGGCTGAAGCTTTCTTT
many,TRBJ2-2,TRBV5-1,TRBD2,CASSFRAGASTGELFF,TGCGCCAGCAGCTTCAGAGCGGGAGCTAGCACCGGGGAGCTGTTTTTT
many,TRBJ1-4,TRBV20-1,-,CSARGPGAGEKLFF,TGCAGTGCTAGAGGCCCGGGGGCGGGTGAAAAACTGTTTTTT
many,TRBJ2-4,TRBV5-8,TRBD2,CASSPMGLAGENIQYF,TGTGCCAGCAGCCCTATGGGACTAGCGGGAGAAAACATTCAGTACTTC
few,TRBJ2-1,TRBV11-2,TRBD2,CASSSPAGTYNEQFF,TGTGCCAGCAGCTCTCCAGCGGGAACCTACAATGAGCAGTTCTTC
-,TRBJ2-1,TRBV20-1,-,CSARDHKTGHNEQFF,TGCAGTGCTAGAGATCACAAAACCGGCCACAATGAGCAGTTCTTC
many,TRBJ2-3,TRBV5-1,-,CASRALDGRSTDTQYF,TGCGCCAGCAGAGCTCTGGACGGACGAAGCACAGATACGCAGTATTTT
-,TRBJ1-1,TRBV27,-,CASSSGHQAFF,TGTGCCAGCAGTTCCGGACACCAAGCTTTCTTT
many,TRBJ1-2,TRBV5-1,-,CASSLDLGSGYTF,TGCGCCAGCAGCTTGGATTTGGGGAGCGGCTACACCTTC
many,TRBJ1-1,TRBV27,-,CASSSRGGSTEASF,TGTGCCAGCAGTTCCCGAGGGGGAAGCACTGAAGCTTCCTTT
many,TRBJ2-1,TRBV20-1,TRBD2,CSARDRSGTWYNEQFF,TGCAGTGCTAGAGATCGTAGCGGGACGTGGTACAATGAGCAGTTCTTC
-,TRBJ1-5,TRBV20-1,-,CSASSHGRVTNQPQHF,TGCAGTGCTAGTTCCCATGGCAGGGTCACCAATCAGCCCCAGCATTTT
-,TRBJ2-6,TRBV27,-,CASSLPGAGEVLTF,TGTGCCAGCAGTTTACCAGGGGCGGGGGAAGTCCTGACTTTC
many,TRBJ1-5,TRBV28,-,CASSRLGSASNQPQHF,TGTGCCAGCAGCCGTCTGGGATCAGCTAGCAATCAGCCCCAGCATTTT
many,TRBJ2-7,TRBV28,TRBD1,CASTIPGQAYEQYF,TGTGCCAGCACCATACCGGGACAGGCCTACGAGCAGTACTTC
once,TRBJ2-3,TRBV29-1,-,CSVETLADTQYF,TGCAGCGTTGAGACCTTAGCGGATACGCAGTATTTT
many,TRBJ2-3,TRBV7-8,-,CASSPIVFTQYF,TGTGCCAGCAGCCCAATTGTTTTCACGCAGTATTTT
many,TRBJ2-2,TRBV20-1,TRBD1,CSARDLQGRNTGELFF,TGCAGTGCTAGAGATTTACAGGGGAGAAACACCGGGGAGCTGTTTTTT
few,TRBJ2-2,TRBV6-4,TRBD1,CASRDRERGGELFF,TGTGCCAGCAGAGACAGGGAAAGAGGCGGGGAGCTGTTTTTT
many,TRBJ2-3,TRBV20-1,TRBD2,CSAGGGGTDTQYF,TGCAGTGCCGGGGGGGGCGGCACAGATACGCAGTATTTT
many,TRBJ1-1,TRBV10-2,TRBD1,CASRFDRATEAFF,TGCGCCAGCAGGTTCGACAGGGCCACTGAAGCTTTCTTT
many,TRBJ2-1,TRBV6-5,TRBD2,CASSYSPTSGIYNEQFF,TGTGCCAGCAGTTACTCGCCGACTAGCGGGATCTACAATGAGCAGTTCTTC
few,TRBJ2-1,TRBV27,TRBD2,CASSSPGTSGNNEQFF,TGTGCCAGCAGCTCCCCCGGGACTAGCGGTAACAATGAGCAGTTCTTC